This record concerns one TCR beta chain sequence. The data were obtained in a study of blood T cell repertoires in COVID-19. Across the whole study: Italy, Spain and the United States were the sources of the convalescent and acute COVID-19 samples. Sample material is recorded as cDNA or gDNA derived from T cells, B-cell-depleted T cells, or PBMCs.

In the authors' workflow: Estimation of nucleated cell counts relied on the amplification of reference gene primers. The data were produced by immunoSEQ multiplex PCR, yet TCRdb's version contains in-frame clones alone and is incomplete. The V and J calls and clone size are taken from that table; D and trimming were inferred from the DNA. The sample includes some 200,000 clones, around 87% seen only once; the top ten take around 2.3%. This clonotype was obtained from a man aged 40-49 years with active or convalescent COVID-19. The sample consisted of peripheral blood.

DNA for the CDR3: TGTGCCAGCTCAGATGCGGCCTACCAAGAGACCCAGTACTTC. Protein: CASSDAAYQETQYF. The chain recombines TRBV2 with TRBJ2-5; unclear D gene. CDR1 is SNHLY, CDR2 FYNNEI, per germline. V was trimmed by 8 bases and J by 0 bases, leaving 13 bases between them. The CDR3 totals 14 residues. The full variable domain, completed using reference TRBV2 and TRBJ2-5, is EPEVTQTPSHQVTQMGQEVILRCVPISNHLYFYWYRQILGQKVEFLVSFYNNEISEKSEIFDDQFSVERPDGSNFTLKIRSTKLEDSAMYFCASSDAAYQETQYFGPGTRLLVL.